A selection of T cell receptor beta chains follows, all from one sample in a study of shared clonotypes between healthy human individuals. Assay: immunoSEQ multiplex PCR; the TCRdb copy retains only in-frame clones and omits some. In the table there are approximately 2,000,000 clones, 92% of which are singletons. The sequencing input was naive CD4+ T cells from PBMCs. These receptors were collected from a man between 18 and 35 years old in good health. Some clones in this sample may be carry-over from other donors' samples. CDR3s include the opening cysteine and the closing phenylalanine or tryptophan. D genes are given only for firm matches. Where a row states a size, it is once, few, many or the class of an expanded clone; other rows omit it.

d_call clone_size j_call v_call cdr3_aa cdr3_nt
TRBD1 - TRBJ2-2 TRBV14 CASSPSRGQGVRTGELFF TGTGCCAGCAGCCCTTCCCGGGGACAGGGGGTTCGCACCGGGGAGCTGTTTTTT
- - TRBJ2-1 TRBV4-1 CASSQRYPNLDEQFF TGCGCCAGCAGCCAAAGATACCCTAATTTAGATGAGCAGTTCTTC
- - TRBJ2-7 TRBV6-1 CASSDPVRYEQYF TGTGCCAGCAGTGACCCAGTGCGGTACGAGCAGTACTTC
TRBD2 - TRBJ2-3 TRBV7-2 CASSSQGLAGDTDTQYF TGTGCCAGCAGCTCCCAGGGACTAGCGGGGGACACAGATACGCAGTATTTT
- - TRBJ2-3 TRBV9 CASSVAGGSTDTQYF TGTGCCAGCAGCGTAGCTGGGGGGAGCACAGATACGCAGTATTTT
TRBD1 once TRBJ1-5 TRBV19 CASSIGTGGNQPQHF TGTGCCAGTAGTATAGGGACAGGGGGCAATCAGCCCCAGCATTTT
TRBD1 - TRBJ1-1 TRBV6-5 CASSPSTGGSTEAFF TGTGCCAGCAGTCCGTCGACAGGGGGTAGCACTGAAGCTTTCTTT
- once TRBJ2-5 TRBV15 CATSTGSGETQYF TGTGCCACCAGCACGGGTTCGGGAGAGACCCAGTACTTC
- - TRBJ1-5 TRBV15 CATSRTSIGNQPQHF TGTGCCACCAGCAGAACCTCAATCGGGAATCAGCCCCAGCATTTT
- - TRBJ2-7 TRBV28 CASSFYGPYEQYF TGTGCCAGCAGTTTTTACGGCCCCTACGAGCAGTACTTC
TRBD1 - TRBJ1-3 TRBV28 CASRPGQRNTIYF TGTGCCAGCAGGCCGGGACAGCGAAACACCATATATTTT
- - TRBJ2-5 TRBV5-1 CASSLVQPETQYF TGCGCCAGCAGCTTGGTACAACCTGAGACCCAGTACTTC
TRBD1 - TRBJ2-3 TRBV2 CASSAQGAQDTQYF TGTGCCAGCAGTGCCCAGGGGGCGCAAGATACGCAGTATTTT
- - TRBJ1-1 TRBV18 CASSPSAEGNTEAFF TGTGCCAGCTCACCGTCCGCGGAAGGGAACACTGAAGCTTTCTTT
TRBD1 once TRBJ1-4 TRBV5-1 CASSLSPQGAGAEKLFF TGCGCCAGCAGCTTGTCCCCACAGGGGGCAGGGGCTGAAAAACTGTTTTTT
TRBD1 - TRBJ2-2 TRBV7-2 CASSEQGVVNTGELFF TGTGCCAGCAGCGAACAGGGGGTGGTGAACACCGGGGAGCTGTTTTTT
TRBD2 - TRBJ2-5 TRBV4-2 CASSQDLASGRALGETQYF TGTGCCAGCAGCCAAGATCTGGCTAGCGGGAGGGCCTTAGGAGAGACCCAGTACTTC
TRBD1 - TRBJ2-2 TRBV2 CASRGTGETGELFF TGTGCCAGCAGGGGGACAGGGGAAACCGGGGAGCTGTTTTTT
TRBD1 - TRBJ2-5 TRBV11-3 CASSLAKWGQGTETQYF TGTGCCAGCAGCTTAGCCAAGTGGGGACAGGGAACAGAGACCCAGTACTTC
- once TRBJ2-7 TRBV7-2 CASSLVGPGSYEQYF TGTGCCAGCAGCTTAGTGGGGCCAGGCTCCTACGAGCAGTACTTC
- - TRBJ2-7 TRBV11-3 CASSLGPGEQYF TGTGCCAGCAGCTTAGGGCCTGGCGAGCAGTACTTC
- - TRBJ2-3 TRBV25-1 CASSETRTDTQYF TGTGCCAGCAGTGAAACCCGCACAGATACGCAGTATTTT
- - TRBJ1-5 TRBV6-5 CASSYSRGNQPQHF TGTGCCAGCAGTTACTCGAGGGGCAATCAGCCCCAGCATTTT
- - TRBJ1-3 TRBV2 CASSEERFSGNTIYF TGTGCCAGCAGTGAGGAGAGATTCTCTGGAAACACCATATATTTT
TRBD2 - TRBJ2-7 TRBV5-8 CASSRGTSGRYEQYF TGTGCCAGCAGCCGGGGGACTAGCGGGAGATACGAGCAGTACTTC
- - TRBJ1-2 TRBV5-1 CASSTRPRQDSGYTF TGCGCCAGCAGCACCCGCCCGCGACAGGACTCGGGCTACACCTTC
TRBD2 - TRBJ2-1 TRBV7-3 CASSPGLAAFNEQFF TGTGCCAGCAGCCCCGGACTAGCGGCATTTAACGAGCAGTTCTTC
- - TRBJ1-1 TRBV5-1 CASSLALGNTEAFF TGCGCCAGCAGCTTGGCTCTCGGGAACACTGAAGCTTTCTTT
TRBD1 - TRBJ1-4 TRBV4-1 CASSQGQGLNEKLFF TGCGCCAGCAGCCAAGGACAGGGACTTAATGAAAAACTGTTTTTT
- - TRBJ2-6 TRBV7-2 CASSLLRGAYGANVLTF TGTGCCAGCAGCTTGCTGAGGGGCGCCTATGGGGCCAACGTCCTGACTTTC
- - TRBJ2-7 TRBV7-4 CASSWFTGDYEQYF TGTGCCAGCAGCTGGTTTACAGGCGACTACGAGCAGTACTTC
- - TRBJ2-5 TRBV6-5 CASSRGNQETQYF TGTGCCAGCAGTCGGGGAAACCAAGAGACCCAGTACTTC
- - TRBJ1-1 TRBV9 CASSVRAGLRTEAFF TGTGCCAGCAGCGTACGGGCGGGATTGAGGACTGAAGCTTTCTTT
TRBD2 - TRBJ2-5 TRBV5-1 CASSLVPSGSQETQYF TGCGCCAGCAGCTTGGTGCCTAGCGGTTCCCAAGAGACCCAGTACTTC
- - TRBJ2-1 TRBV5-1 CASSSSGTPHYNEQFF TGCGCCAGCAGCTCGTCCGGGACACCCCATTACAATGAGCAGTTCTTC
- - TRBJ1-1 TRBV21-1 CASSKCCQGSGMNTEAFF TGTGCCAGCAGCAAATGTTGTCAGGGCAGTGGAATGAACACTGAAGCTTTCTTT
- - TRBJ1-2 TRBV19 CASSLRTAGRGYTF TGTGCCAGTAGTCTCCGAACTGCAGGGCGCGGCTACACCTTC
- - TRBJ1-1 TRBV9 CASSVIAASEEPFF TGTGCCAGCAGCGTAATAGCGGCCTCCGAGGAACCTTTCTTT
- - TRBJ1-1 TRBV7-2 CASSRRRTSLNTEAFF TGTGCCAGCAGCCGGCGGAGAACCTCGTTGAACACTGAAGCTTTCTTT
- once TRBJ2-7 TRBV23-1 CASSQSSWVHEQYF TGCGCCAGCAGTCAAAGTTCTTGGGTCCACGAGCAGTACTTC
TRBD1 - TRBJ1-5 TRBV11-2 CASSLTGGNQPQHF TGTGCCAGCAGCTTGACAGGGGGCAATCAGCCCCAGCATTTT
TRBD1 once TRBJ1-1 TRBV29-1 CSVPRAGGMNTEAFF TGCAGCGTTCCTAGGGCAGGGGGTATGAACACTGAAGCTTTCTTT
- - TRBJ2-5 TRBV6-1 CASSGTRSGETQYF TGTGCCAGCAGTGGGACGCGGAGCGGCGAGACCCAGTACTTC
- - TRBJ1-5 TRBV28 CASSLYGTYSNQPQHF TGTGCCAGCAGTTTGTATGGCACCTATAGCAATCAGCCCCAGCATTTT
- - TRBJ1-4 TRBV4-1 CASSQDVYRDGEKLFF TGCGCCAGCAGCCAAGATGTGTACCGCGACGGGGAAAAACTGTTTTTT
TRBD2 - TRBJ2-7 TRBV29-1 CSASLAWREGRGYEQYF TGCAGCGCCAGCCTCGCTTGGCGGGAGGGCCGGGGCTACGAGCAGTACTTC
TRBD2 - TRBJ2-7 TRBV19 CASSSTSGKYEQYF TGTGCCAGTAGTTCGACTAGCGGGAAGTACGAGCAGTACTTC
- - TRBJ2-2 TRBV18 CASSPLASTGELFF TGTGCCAGCTCACCCCTAGCGTCTACCGGGGAGCTGTTTTTT
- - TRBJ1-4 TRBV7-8 CASSLRGNEKLFF TGTGCCAGCAGCTTACGGGGTAATGAAAAACTGTTTTTT
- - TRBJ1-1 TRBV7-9 CASSLGGGYGDTEAFF TGTGCCAGCAGCTTAGGGGGAGGGTACGGAGACACTGAAGCTTTCTTT
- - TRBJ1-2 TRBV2 CASSDIQRANYGYTF TGTGCCAGCAGTGATATTCAGAGGGCTAACTATGGCTACACCTTC
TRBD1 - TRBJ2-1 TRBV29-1 CSAGGQGVFEQFF TGCAGCGCCGGGGGACAGGGTGTATTTGAGCAGTTCTTC
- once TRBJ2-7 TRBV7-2 CASSTSGTHYEQYF TGTGCCAGCAGCACCTCCGGGACTCACTACGAGCAGTACTTC